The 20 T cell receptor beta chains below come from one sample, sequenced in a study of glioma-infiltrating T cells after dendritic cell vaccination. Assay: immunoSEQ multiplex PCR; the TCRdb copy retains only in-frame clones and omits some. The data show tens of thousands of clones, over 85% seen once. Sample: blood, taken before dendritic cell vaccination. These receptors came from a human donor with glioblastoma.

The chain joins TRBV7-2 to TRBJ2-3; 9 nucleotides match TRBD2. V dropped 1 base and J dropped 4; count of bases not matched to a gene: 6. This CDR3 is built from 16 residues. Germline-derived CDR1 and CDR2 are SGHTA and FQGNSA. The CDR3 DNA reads TGTGCCAGCAGCTTAGAGCGCGGGAGGGTCTCAGATACGCAGTATTTT. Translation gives CASSLERGRVSDTQYF.

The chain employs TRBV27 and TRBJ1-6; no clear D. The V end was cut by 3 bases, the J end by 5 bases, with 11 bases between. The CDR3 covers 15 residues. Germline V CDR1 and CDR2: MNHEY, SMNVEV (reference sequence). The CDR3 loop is CASSLAAENNSPLHF. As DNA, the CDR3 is TGTGCCAGCAGTTTGGCGGCAGAAAATAATTCACCCCTCCACTTT.

DNA of the CDR3: TGTGCCAGCAGTGTCCAGGGACAGGGGGCGTATGGCTACACCTTC. This translates into CASSVQGQGAYGYTF. The chain recombines TRBV5-4 with TRBJ1-2, with TRBD1 matching 12 bases. The CDR3 extends over 15 amino acids. V lost 5 bases to trimming and J lost 5 bases; unmatched junction nucleotides: 7. The germline V gene has CDR1 SGHNT and CDR2 YYREEE (reference sequence).

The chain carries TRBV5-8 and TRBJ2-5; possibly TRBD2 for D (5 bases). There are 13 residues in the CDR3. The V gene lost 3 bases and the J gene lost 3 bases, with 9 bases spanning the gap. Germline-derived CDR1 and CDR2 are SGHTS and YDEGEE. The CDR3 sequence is CASSSTAEETQYF. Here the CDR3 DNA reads TGTGCCAGCAGCTCCACAGCGGAAGAGACCCAGTACTTC.

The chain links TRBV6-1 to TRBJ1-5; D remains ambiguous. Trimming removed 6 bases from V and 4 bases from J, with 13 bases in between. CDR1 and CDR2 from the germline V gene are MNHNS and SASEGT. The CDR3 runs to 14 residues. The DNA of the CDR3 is TGTGCCAGCAGCTCTACAGACAAGAATCAGCCCCAGCATTTT. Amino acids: CASSSTDKNQPQHF.

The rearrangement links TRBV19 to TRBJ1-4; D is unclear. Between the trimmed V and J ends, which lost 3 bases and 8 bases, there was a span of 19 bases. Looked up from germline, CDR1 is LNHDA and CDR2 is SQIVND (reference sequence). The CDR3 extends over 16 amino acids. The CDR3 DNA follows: TGTGCCAGTAGTATTGGCGGTACGGGGTTCGGGGAAAAACTGTTTTTT. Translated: CASSIGGTGFGEKLFF.

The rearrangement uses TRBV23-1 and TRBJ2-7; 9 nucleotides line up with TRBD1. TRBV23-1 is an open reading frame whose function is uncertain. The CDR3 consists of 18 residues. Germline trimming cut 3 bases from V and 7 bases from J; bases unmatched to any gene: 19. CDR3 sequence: CASSHRRDRAFGRGEQYF. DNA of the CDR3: TGCGCCAGCAGTCACCGCCGGGACAGGGCCTTCGGGCGGGGGGAGCAGTACTTC.

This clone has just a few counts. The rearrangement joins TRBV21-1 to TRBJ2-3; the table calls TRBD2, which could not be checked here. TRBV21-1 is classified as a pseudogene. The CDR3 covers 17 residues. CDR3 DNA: TGTGCCAGCAGCAGACCTCGGACTAGCGGGAGACCAGATACGCAGTATTTT. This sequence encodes CASSRPRTSGRPDTQYF.

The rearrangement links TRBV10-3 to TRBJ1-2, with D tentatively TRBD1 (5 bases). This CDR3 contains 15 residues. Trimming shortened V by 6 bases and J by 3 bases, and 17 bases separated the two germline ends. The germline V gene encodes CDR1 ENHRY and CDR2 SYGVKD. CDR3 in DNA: TGTGCCATCAGGAACAGGATAGATCGTGACTATGGCTACACCTTC. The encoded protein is CAIRNRIDRDYGYTF.

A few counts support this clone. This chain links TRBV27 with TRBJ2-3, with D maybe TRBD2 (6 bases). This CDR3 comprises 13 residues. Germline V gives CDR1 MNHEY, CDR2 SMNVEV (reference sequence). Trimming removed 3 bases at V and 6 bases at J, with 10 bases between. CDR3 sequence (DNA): TGTGCCAGCAGTTTCGTCGGGGGTGATACGCAGTATTTT. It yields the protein CASSFVGGDTQYF.

CDR3 amino acids: CSVGGAGYEQYF. The CDR3 nucleotides read TGCAGCGTTGGGGGCGCAGGCTACGAGCAGTACTTC. This rearrangement joins TRBV29-1 to TRBJ2-7; possibly TRBD1 for D (5 bases). CDR1 and CDR2 (germline): SQVTM, ANQGSEA. CDR3 length equals 12 residues. The V end was cut by 4 bases, the J end by 3 bases, with 10 bases between.

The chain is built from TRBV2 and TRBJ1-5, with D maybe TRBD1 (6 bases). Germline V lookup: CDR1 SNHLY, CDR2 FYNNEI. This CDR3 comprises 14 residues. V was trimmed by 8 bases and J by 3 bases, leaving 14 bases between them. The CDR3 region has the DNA TGTGCCAGCCGGAGGTGGACAGTCAATCAGCCCCAGCATTTT. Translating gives CASRRWTVNQPQHF.

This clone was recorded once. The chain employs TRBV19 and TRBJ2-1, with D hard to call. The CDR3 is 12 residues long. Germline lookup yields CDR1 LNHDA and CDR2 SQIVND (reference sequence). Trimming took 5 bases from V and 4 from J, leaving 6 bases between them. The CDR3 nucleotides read TGTGCCAGTAGTTTCGGGTACAATGAGCAGTTCTTC. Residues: CASSFGYNEQFF.

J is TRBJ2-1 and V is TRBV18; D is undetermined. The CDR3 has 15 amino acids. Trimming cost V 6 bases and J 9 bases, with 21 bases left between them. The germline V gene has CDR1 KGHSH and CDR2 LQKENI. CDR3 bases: TGTGCCAGCTCCCCCTCGAGTAATTGGCGAGGTGAGCAGTTCTTC. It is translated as CASSPSSNWRGEQFF.

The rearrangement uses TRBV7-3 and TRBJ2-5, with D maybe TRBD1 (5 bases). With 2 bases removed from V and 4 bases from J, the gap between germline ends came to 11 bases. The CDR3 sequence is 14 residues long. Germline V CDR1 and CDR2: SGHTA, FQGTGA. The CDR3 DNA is TGTGCCAGCAGCTTATCAGGGCTGGGAGAGACCCAGTACTTC. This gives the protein CASSLSGLGETQYF.

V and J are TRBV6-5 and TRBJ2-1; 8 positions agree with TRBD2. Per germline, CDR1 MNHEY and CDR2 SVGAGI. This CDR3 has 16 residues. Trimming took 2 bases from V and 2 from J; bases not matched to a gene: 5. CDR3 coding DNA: TGTGCCAGCAGTTACAAACTAGCGGCACCCTACAATGAGCAGTTCTTC. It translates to CASSYKLAAPYNEQFF.

CDR3 region: CASSPETGNTIYF. CDR3 nucleotide sequence: TGTGCCAGCAGCCCTGAGACTGGAAACACCATATATTTT. The gene calls are TRBV11-2 and TRBJ1-3, with unresolved D. The germline V and J ends were trimmed by 5 bases and 2 bases, with 7 bases remaining between them. From germline, CDR1 is SGHAT and CDR2 FQNNGV. The CDR3 runs to 13 residues. Supplemented by reference TRBV11-2 and TRBJ1-3, the full variable domain reads EAGVAQSPRYKIIEKRQSVAFWCNPISGHATLYWYQQILGQGPKLLIQFQNNGVVDDSQLPKDRFSAERLKGVDSTLKIQPAKLEDSAVYLCASSPETGNTIYFGEGSWLTVV.

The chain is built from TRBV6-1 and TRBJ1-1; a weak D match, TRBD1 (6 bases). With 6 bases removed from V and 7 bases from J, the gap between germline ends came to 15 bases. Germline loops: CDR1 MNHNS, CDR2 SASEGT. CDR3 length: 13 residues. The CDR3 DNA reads TGTGCCAGCAGCCGATTTACAGGGCATGAAGCTTTCTTT. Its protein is CASSRFTGHEAFF.

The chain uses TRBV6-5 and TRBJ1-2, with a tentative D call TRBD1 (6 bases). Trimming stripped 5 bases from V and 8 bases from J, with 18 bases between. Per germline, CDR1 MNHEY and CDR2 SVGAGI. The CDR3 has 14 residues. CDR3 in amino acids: CASSKVSHRDGYTF. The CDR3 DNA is TGTGCCAGCAGTAAAGTGTCCCACAGGGACGGCTACACCTTC.

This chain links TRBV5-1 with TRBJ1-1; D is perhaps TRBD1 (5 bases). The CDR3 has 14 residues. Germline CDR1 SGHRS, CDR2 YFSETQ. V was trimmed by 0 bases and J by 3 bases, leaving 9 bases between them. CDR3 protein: CASSLVGGHTEAFF. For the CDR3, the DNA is TGCGCCAGCAGCTTGGTGGGGGGACACACTGAAGCTTTCTTT.